This T cell receptor beta chain appears in the sequencing data of a study of blood T cells in healthy people across ages (dated by TCRdb to between 2014 and 2017). At the level of the whole study: In model experiments, roughly one uniquely barcoded TCR beta cDNA molecule per two T cells was captured by template switching. To track age-related changes in TCR beta repertoire diversity, the study relied on deep sequencing normalized with unique cDNA molecular identifiers. Donors were grouped into four age groups: young (average roughly 16 years), middle-aged (39), aged (approximately 67) and long-lived (less than 85). Donors of different ages were randomly distributed across sequencing lanes to avoid experimental bias. Two additional independent replicas of 1 million unique cDNA reads from the same blood draw were analyzed for two donors (one aged 18 to 30 and one aged 80 or older).

This clonotype was seen at least ten times. What this receptor recognizes is not known. No quality values exist for individual bases; no much larger clone is one base distant. Systemically healthy Caucasian individuals from Russia, 39 in total and aged about 6 to 90 years, were included as donors. Ten milliliters of peripheral blood were drawn from each donor into EDTA-treated Vacutainer tubes. Ficoll-Paque density-gradient centrifugation was used to isolate PBMCs, with at least 7 million per sample. Trizol reagent was used to extract total RNA from PBMCs, with at least 6 micrograms per sample. Naive CD45RAhigh/CD27high T cell percentages were measured by flow cytometry on a PBMC aliquot from every donor. On the study overall, not on this receptor specifically: Compared with the aged group, the long-lived group had more naive CD4+ T cells, fewer expanded clones and increased TCR diversity, a pattern suggesting age selection. Estimates of total diversity from one million sequenced T cells were regarded as lower bounds and underestimates. Conclusive comparison of naive and antigen-experienced compartments was prevented by the profiling of bulk unsorted PBMCs. There was a strong correlation between observed TCR beta diversity and the percentage of naive T cells measured by flow cytometry. The CMV infection status of donors was not known, potentially confounding age-related changes in expanded clonotypes. Observed TCR beta diversity per million T cells fell roughly linearly with age, and a significant reduction was already apparent by age about 36.

The germline V gene encodes CDR1 MNHNS and CDR2 SASEGT. The CDR3 goes from the cysteine to the phenylalanine over 11 residues. The sequence is cut down to CDR3 DNA, 33 bases in frame from base 1. V loses 6 bases, J loses 2 bases, and the germline ends lie 5 bases apart. Library creation used 5' RACE. Sequencer: Illumina HiSeq 2500. The second PCR ran for about 6 to 12 cycles and used a J-beta primer mix along with a sample-barcoded 5' primer. Each TCR beta cDNA molecule received a unique molecular identifier from a template-switch 5' adaptor carrying 12 random nucleotides. Each sample yielded at least 2.5 million CDR3-containing paired-end reads. All of the RNA was converted into first-strand cDNA using the Mint cDNA synthesis kit, with a TRBC-specific oligonucleotide serving as the primer. After uracil-DNA glycosylase treatment, a first 18-cycle PCR used universal primers M1SS and BC2_uni_R on all cDNA. As for how the authors treated the data: Normalization of each sample was performed by random selection of 1 million high-quality reads, each carrying a distinct molecular identifier. Reads sharing molecular identifiers were discarded rather than binned into consensus sequences. MiTCR, run with a Q25 quality threshold and the strictest error-elimination algorithm, handled CDR3 identification, clonotype clustering and error correction. A nonparametric unseen species model using Euler transformation provided a lower-bound estimate of total TCR beta diversity. TCRdb reprocessed the public reads (quality trimming at Q25 with fastp, clone calling with MiXCR) and kept in-frame beta chains. Every CDR3 protein is listed once, alongside the most common genes and DNA of its rows. The V and J calls and clone size come from TCRdb's table, not from the authors' own analysis. This sample has some 880,000 distinct CDR3 sequences in its table, and under 40% of those were observed once. The ten most abundant clones make up 13% of the sample.

The TCR originated in a man younger than 35 in good health. The sequence is built from TRBV6-1 and TRBJ2-7; the D gene identity is not certain. The sample taken for sequencing was blood. The base sequence is TGTGCCAGCAGAAAGGCCTACGAGCAGTACTTC. Its translation reads: CASRKAYEQYF.